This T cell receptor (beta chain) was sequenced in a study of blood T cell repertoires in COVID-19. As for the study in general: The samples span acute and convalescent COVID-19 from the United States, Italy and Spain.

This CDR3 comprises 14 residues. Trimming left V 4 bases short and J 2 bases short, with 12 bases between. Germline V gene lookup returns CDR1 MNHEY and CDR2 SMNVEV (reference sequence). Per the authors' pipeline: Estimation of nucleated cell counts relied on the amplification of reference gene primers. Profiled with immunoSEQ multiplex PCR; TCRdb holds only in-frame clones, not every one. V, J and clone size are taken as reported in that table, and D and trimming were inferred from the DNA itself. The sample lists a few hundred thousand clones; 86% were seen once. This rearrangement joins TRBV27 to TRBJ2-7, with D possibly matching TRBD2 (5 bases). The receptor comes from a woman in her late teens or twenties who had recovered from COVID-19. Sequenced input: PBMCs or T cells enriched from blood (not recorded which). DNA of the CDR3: TGTGCCAGCAGTTCGGACTTGAACGCCTACGAGCAGTACTTC. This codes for CASSSDLNAYEQYF.